The source of this T cell receptor beta chain is a study of spatial heterogeneity in lung cancer. Findings of the study overall: Blood showed ubiquitous tumor TCRs more often at resection than at routine follow-up.

This clonotype was observed many times. Its matching antigen is unknown. The sample's time point: sample taken at primary tumor resection. The authors sequenced whole RNA from tumor, nontumor lung or frozen PBMC without sorting. The library protocol tagged each TCR cDNA with a unique molecular identifier. Via MiXCR, TCRdb re-called the 5' RACE reads, giving one row per CDR3 protein. The table lists tens of thousands of distinct CDR3 sequences, about 7.7% of them singletons, with around 30% in the top ten. Sequenced here: PBMCs, sampled at surgery. This sequence originates from a female donor with early-stage non-small cell lung cancer.

The CDR3 DNA sequence: TGCAGTGCTAGAAGTCCTCTCGCCGGGAAGGAGCAGTTCTTC. Its protein product is CSARSPLAGKEQFF. V gene TRBV20-1 combines with J gene TRBJ2-1; D is possibly TRBD2 (5 bases). Germline V lookup: CDR1 DFQATT, CDR2 SNEGSKA (reference sequence). The CDR3 loop spans 14 amino acids. V shed 2 bases and J shed 10 bases, with 18 bases lying between them.